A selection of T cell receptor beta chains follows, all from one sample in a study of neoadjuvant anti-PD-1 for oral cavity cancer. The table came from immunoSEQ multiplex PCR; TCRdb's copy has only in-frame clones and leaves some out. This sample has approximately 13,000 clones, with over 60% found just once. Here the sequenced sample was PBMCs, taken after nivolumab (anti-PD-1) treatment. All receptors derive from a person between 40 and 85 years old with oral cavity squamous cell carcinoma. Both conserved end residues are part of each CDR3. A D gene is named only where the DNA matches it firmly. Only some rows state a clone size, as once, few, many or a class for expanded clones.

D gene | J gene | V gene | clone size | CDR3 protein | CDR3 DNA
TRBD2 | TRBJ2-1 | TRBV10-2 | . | CASLGGLSGEQFF | TGCGCCAGCCTGGGGGGGTTATCGGGTGAGCAGTTCTTC
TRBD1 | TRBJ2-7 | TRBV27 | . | CASSSLDRVGNEQYF | TGTGCCAGCAGTTCCCTGGACAGGGTGGGAAACGAGCAGTACTTC
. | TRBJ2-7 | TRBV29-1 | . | CSVTVAGDSYEQYF | TGCAGCGTTACTGTGGCAGGAGATTCCTACGAGCAGTACTTC
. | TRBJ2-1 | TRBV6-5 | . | CASSYSIWTEQFF | TGTGCCAGCAGTTACTCTATATGGACTGAGCAGTTCTTC
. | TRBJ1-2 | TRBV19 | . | CASRTGGTPYGYTF | TGTGCCAGTAGGACCGGGGGAACCCCCTATGGCTACACCTTC
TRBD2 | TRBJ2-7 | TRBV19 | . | CASSRQLAGGPYEQYF | TGTGCCAGTAGTAGACAACTAGCGGGGGGCCCCTACGAGCAGTACTTC
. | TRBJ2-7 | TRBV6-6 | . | CASSYGTGTEQYF | TGTGCCAGCAGTTACGGGACCGGGACTGAGCAGTACTTC
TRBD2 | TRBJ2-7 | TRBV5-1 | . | CASSPEASGAYEQYF | TGCGCCAGCAGCCCGGAGGCTAGCGGTGCCTACGAGCAGTACTTC
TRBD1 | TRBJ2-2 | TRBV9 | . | CATGQANTGELFF | TGTGCCACAGGACAGGCGAACACCGGGGAGCTGTTTTTT
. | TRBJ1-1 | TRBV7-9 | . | CASSLGGLDTEAFF | TGTGCCAGCAGCTTAGGGGGGCTGGACACTGAAGCTTTCTTT
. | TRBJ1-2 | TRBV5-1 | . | CASSLAGDYGYTF | TGCGCCAGCAGCTTGGCAGGGGACTATGGCTACACCTTC
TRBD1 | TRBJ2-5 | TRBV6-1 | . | CASSHDRVETQYF | TGTGCCAGCAGTCACGACAGGGTAGAGACCCAGTACTTC
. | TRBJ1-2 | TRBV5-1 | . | CASSFDPGSYGYTF | TGCGCCAGCAGCTTCGACCCCGGGTCCTATGGCTACACCTTC
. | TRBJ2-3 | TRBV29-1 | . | CSVGDTQRYF | TGCAGCGTTGGGGACACACAGCGGTATTTT
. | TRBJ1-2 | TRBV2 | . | CASSVTDYGYTF | TGTGCCAGCAGTGTTACGGACTATGGCTACACCTTC
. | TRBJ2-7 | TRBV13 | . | CASSVDRLWEQYF | TGTGCCAGCAGCGTCGACAGGCTATGGGAGCAGTACTTC
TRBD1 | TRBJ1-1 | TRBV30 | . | CAWGDRVTEAFF | TGTGCCTGGGGGGACAGGGTCACTGAAGCTTTCTTT
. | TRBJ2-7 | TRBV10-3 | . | CAISGGGYPLEQYF | TGTGCCATCAGTGGGGGCGGCTACCCTCTCGAGCAGTACTTC
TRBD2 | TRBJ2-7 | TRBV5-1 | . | CASSLRLAGGKSYEQYF | TGCGCCAGCAGCTTAAGACTAGCGGGGGGAAAGTCCTACGAGCAGTACTTC
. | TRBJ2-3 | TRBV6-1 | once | CASTTGGFSTDTQYF | TGTGCCAGCACTACCGGGGGTTTTAGCACAGATACGCAGTATTTT
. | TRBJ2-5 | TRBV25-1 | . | CASSESWVLRETQYF | TGTGCCAGCAGTGAATCTTGGGTCCTTAGAGAGACCCAGTACTTC
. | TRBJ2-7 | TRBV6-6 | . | CASIRELWDEQYF | TGTGCCAGCATCAGAGAGTTATGGGACGAGCAGTACTTC
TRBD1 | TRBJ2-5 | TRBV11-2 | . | CASSLTPGQGETQYF | TGTGCCAGCAGCTTAACCCCGGGACAGGGGGAGACCCAGTACTTC
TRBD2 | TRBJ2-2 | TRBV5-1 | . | CASSLDGVRGTNTGELFF | TGCGCCAGCAGCTTGGATGGGGTGCGGGGGACGAACACCGGGGAGCTGTTTTTT
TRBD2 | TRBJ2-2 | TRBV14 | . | CATGRLGTGELFF | TGTGCCACCGGGAGGTTGGGCACCGGGGAGCTGTTTTTT
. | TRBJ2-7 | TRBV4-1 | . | CASSQGPTDYEQYF | TGCGCCAGCAGCCAAGGTCCGACGGACTACGAGCAGTACTTC
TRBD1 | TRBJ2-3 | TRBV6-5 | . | CASSYSGTDTDTQYF | TGTGCCAGCAGTTACTCCGGGACAGACACAGATACGCAGTATTTT
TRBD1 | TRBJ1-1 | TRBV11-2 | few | CASSTGTGVEAFF | TGTGCCAGCAGCACCGGGACAGGGGTTGAAGCTTTCTTT
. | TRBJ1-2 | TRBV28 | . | CASMNGGTWANYGYTF | TGTGCCAGCATGAATGGGGGGACGTGGGCTAACTATGGCTACACCTTC
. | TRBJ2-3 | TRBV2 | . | CASTPWGASTDTQYF | TGTGCCAGCACCCCTTGGGGGGCTAGCACAGATACGCAGTATTTT
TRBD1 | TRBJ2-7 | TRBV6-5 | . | CASTTGGGSYEQYF | TGTGCCAGCACGACAGGGGGGGGCTCCTACGAGCAGTACTTC
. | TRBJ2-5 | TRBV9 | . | CASSAEDSLQETQYF | TGTGCCAGCAGCGCCGAGGACAGCCTCCAAGAGACCCAGTACTTC
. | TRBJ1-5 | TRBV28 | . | CASSFTPGNQPQHF | TGTGCCAGCAGTTTCACCCCCGGGAATCAGCCCCAGCATTTT
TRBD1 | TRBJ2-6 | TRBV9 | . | CASSPYRGSGANVLTF | TGTGCCAGCAGCCCTTACAGGGGCTCTGGGGCCAACGTCCTGACTTTC
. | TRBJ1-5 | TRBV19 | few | CASMDALGWPQHF | TGTGCCAGTATGGACGCCCTCGGGTGGCCCCAGCATTTT
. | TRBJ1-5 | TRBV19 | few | CATAFGAFNQPQHF | TGTGCCACCGCCTTCGGGGCATTCAATCAGCCCCAGCATTTT
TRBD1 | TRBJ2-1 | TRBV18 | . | CASSPGQGNYNEQFF | TGTGCCAGCTCACCGGGACAGGGAAACTACAATGAGCAGTTCTTC
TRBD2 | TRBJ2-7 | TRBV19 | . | CASSDLAGVSEGAYEQYF | TGTGCCAGTAGTGATCTAGCGGGAGTCTCTGAAGGGGCCTACGAGCAGTACTTC
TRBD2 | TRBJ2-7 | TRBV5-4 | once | CASRLAGAREQYF | TGTGCCAGCAGATTAGCGGGAGCGCGGGAGCAGTACTTC
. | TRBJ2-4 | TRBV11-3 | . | CASPRPPGNIQYF | TGTGCCAGCCCTAGGCCCCCGGGGAACATTCAGTACTTC
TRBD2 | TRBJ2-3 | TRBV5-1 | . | CASSLGLAGGGVTDTQYF | TGCGCCAGCAGCTTGGGACTAGCGGGAGGTGGAGTCACAGATACGCAGTATTTT
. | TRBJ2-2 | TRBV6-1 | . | CATSGVLNTGELFF | TGTGCCACCTCAGGAGTGCTCAACACCGGGGAGCTGTTTTTT
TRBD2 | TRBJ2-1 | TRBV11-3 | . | CASSPSGATYNEQFF | TGTGCCAGCAGCCCTAGCGGAGCCACCTACAATGAGCAGTTCTTC
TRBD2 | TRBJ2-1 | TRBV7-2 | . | CASSLGAGEGYEQFF | TGTGCCAGCAGCTTAGGGGCGGGAGAAGGGTATGAGCAGTTCTTC
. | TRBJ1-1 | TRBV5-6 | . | CASSPGVRYTEAFF | TGTGCCAGCAGCCCAGGGGTGCGGTACACTGAAGCTTTCTTT
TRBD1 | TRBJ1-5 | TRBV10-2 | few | CASRGQANQPQHF | TGCGCCAGCAGAGGACAGGCCAATCAGCCCCAGCATTTT
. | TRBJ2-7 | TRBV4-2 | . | CASSLVLAWGNEQYF | TGTGCCAGCAGCTTAGTCCTAGCGTGGGGGAACGAGCAGTACTTC
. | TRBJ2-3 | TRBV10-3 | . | CAISAVDTQYF | TGTGCCATCAGTGCCGTAGATACGCAGTATTTT
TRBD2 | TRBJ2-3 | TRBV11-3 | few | CASSFDSAGGTDTQYF | TGTGCCAGCAGCTTTGATTCGGCGGGGGGAACAGATACGCAGTATTTT
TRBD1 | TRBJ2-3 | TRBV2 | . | CASSVQGAGDTQYF | TGTGCCAGCAGTGTACAGGGGGCAGGGGATACGCAGTATTTT
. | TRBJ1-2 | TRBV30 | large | CAWSSVGYGYTF | TGTGCCTGGAGTTCAGTTGGCTATGGCTACACCTTC
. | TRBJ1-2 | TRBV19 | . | CASRTPRGYTF | TGTGCCAGTAGGACCCCTAGGGGCTACACCTTC
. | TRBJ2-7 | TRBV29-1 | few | CSVRQGRYEQYF | TGCAGCGTTCGACAAGGGCGTTACGAGCAGTACTTC